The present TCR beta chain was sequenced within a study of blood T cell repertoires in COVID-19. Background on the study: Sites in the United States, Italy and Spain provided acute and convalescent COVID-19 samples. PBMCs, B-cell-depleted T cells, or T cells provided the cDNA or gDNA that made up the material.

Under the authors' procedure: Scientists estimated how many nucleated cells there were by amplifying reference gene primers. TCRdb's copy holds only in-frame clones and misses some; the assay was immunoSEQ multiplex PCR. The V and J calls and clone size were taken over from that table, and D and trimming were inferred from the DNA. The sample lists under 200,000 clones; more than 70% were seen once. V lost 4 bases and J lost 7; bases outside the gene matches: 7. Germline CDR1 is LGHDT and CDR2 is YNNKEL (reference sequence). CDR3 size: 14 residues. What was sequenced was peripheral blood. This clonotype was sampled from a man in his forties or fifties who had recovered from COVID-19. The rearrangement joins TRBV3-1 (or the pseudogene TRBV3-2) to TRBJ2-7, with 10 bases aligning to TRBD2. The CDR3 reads CASSLASGRREQYF. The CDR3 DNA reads TGTGCCAGCAGCCTAGCTAGCGGGAGAAGGGAGCAGTACTTC.